These T cell receptor beta chains were read from a single sample in a study of blood T cell repertoires in COVID-19. Generated by immunoSEQ multiplex PCR, the TCRdb table keeps only in-frame clones and is missing some. The profile covers just over 60,000 clones, with over 75% appearing a single time and over 15% taken by the ten largest. Sequences were obtained from peripheral blood. The receptors originated from a man aged 55 to 70 with acute or convalescent COVID-19. The CDR3 runs from the conserved cysteine through the conserved F or W. D genes are given only for firm matches. Clone size is stated in some rows and not others, as once, few, many or a class when expanded.

abundance	j_gene	v_gene	d_gene	CDR3nt	CDR3aa
-	TRBJ1-1	TRBV4-2	-	TGTGCCAGCAGCCAATTGGGGGGGAGGAACACTGAAGCTTTCTTT	CASSQLGGRNTEAFF
-	TRBJ1-1	TRBV29-1	-	TGCAGCGTGGTCGGGGCGGGAGAAGCTTTCTTT	CSVVGAGEAFF
-	TRBJ1-2	TRBV28	TRBD1	TGTGCCAGCAGTTTTGACCGGGGACAGGGCCCTAACTATGGCTACACCTTC	CASSFDRGQGPNYGYTF
-	TRBJ2-2	TRBV5-6	-	TGTGCCAGCAGCTTTAGCGGAACCGGGGAGCTGTTTTTT	CASSFSGTGELFF
-	TRBJ2-7	TRBV11-2	TRBD2	TGTGCCAGCAGCTTGACTAGCGGGATAGTTGTCGAGCAGTACTTC	CASSLTSGIVVEQYF
-	TRBJ2-3	TRBV10-3	TRBD2	TGTGCCATCAGCGGGCCCGGACTAGCGGGAGGGCCGTCCACAGATACGCAGTATTTT	CAISGPGLAGGPSTDTQYF
-	TRBJ2-1	TRBV6-2/TRBV6-3	TRBD2	TGTGCCAGCAGTCAAGGGACTAGCTACAATGAGCAGTTCTTC	CASSQGTSYNEQFF
-	TRBJ1-4	TRBV29-1	-	TGCAGCGTTGCCCGGACAGCGAATGAAAAACTGTTTTTT	CSVARTANEKLFF
-	TRBJ2-7	TRBV2	TRBD1	TGTGCCAGCAGGGACAGGGCCTACGAGCAGTACTTC	CASRDRAYEQYF
-	TRBJ1-4	TRBV5-8	TRBD1	TGTGCCAGCAGCCTAAACAGGGGTTTTCGGAAACTGTTTTTT	CASSLNRGFRKLFF
-	TRBJ1-6	TRBV3-1/TRBV3-2	TRBD1	TGTGCCAGCAGCCCCTGGGGACAGGGGAATTCACCCCTCCACTTT	CASSPWGQGNSPLHF
-	TRBJ1-2	TRBV3-1/TRBV3-2	-	TGTGCCAGCAGCTCAGACTTTTTTGGCTACACCTTC	CASSSDFFGYTF
few	TRBJ1-4	TRBV3-1/TRBV3-2	-	TGTGCCAGCACCCGACAGAAACGGGGGGAGTTTAGGGTCGAAAAACTGTTTTTT	CASTRQKRGEFRVEKLFF
few	TRBJ1-5	TRBV19	TRBD1	TGTGCCAGCCAGACGGGACAGGGTTATAATCAGCCCCAGCATTTT	CASQTGQGYNQPQHF
-	TRBJ2-3	TRBV7-9	TRBD2	TGTGCCAGCAGCTCATTGCTAGCGGGAGCTGATACGCAGTATTTT	CASSSLLAGADTQYF
-	TRBJ1-1	TRBV7-9	-	TGTGCCAGCAGCCCCCGATTCGGCGGCCAGAACACTGAAGCTTTCTTT	CASSPRFGGQNTEAFF
-	TRBJ2-5	TRBV10-2	TRBD2	TGCGCCAGCAGCCCACTAGCGGTTCAAGAGACCCAGTACTTC	CASSPLAVQETQYF
once	TRBJ2-3	TRBV4-2	TRBD2	TGTGCCAGCAGCCAGATCCAGAGCGGGAGCTTGACAGATACGCAGTATTTT	CASSQIQSGSLTDTQYF
-	TRBJ2-2	TRBV18	TRBD2	TGTGCCAGCTCACCGAGCGGGAGGGCCGGAGTAGGGACCGGGGAGCTGTTTTTT	CASSPSGRAGVGTGELFF
few	TRBJ1-2	TRBV12-2	-	TGTGCAAGTCGCTTAGCGGGGGGGCAGTACTATGGCTACACCTTC	CASRLAGGQYYGYTF
-	TRBJ1-1	TRBV7-2	TRBD1	TGTGCCAGCAGCTTGGACAGGACAGGTACTGAAGCTTTCTTT	CASSLDRTGTEAFF
few	TRBJ1-1	TRBV3-1/TRBV3-2	-	TGTGCCAGCAGCCAAGACCCCACAGGGTATATCACTGAAGCTTTCTTT	CASSQDPTGYITEAFF
-	TRBJ2-3	TRBV2	TRBD1	TGTGCCAGCGGACAGGGAGGTTGGGGCACAGATACGCAGTATTTT	CASGQGGWGTDTQYF
once	TRBJ2-5	TRBV18	TRBD1	TGTGCCAGCTCACTGGACAGGGAACAAGAGACCCAGTACTTC	CASSLDREQETQYF